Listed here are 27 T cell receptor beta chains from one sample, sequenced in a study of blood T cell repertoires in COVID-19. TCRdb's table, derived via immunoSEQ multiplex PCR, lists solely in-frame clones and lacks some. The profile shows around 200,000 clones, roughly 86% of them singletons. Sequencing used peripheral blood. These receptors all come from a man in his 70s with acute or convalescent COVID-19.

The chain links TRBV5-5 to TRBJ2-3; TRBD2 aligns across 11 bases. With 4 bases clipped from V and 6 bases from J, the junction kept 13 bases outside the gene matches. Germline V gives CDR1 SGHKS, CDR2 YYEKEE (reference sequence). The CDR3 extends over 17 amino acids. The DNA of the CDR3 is TGTGCCAGCAGCCTACTAGCGGGAGTAGGGGGGGTGGATACGCAGTATTTT. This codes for CASSLLAGVGGVDTQYF.

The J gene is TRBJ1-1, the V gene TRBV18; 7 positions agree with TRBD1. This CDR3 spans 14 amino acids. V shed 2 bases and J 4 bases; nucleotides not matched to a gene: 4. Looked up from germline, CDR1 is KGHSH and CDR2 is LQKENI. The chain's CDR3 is CASSPGTEFTEAFF. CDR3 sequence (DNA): TGTGCCAGCTCACCAGGGACAGAGTTCACTGAAGCTTTCTTT.

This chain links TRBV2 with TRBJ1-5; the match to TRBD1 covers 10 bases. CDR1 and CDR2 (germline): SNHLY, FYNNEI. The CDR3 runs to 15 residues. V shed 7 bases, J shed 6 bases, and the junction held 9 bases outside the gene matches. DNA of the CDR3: TGTGCCAGCATCACCGACAGGGGGCGCGGTCAGCCCCAGCATTTT. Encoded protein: CASITDRGRGQPQHF. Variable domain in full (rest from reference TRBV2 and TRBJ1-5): EPEVTQTPSHQVTQMGQEVILRCVPISNHLYFYWYRQILGQKVEFLVSFYNNEISEKSEIFDDQFSVERPDGSNFTLKIRSTKLEDSAMYFCASITDRGRGQPQHFGDGTRLSIL.

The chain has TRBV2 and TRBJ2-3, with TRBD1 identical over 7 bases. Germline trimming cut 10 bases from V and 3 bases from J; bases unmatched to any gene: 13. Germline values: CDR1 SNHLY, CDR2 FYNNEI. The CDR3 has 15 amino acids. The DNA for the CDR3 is TGTGCCAACAACCCGGAAGGGACAGCAACAGATACGCAGTATTTT. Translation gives CANNPEGTATDTQYF.

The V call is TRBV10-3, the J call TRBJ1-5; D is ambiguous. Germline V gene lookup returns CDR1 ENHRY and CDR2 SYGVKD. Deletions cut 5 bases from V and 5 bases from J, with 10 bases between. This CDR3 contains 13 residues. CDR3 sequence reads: CAISLGGDQPQHF. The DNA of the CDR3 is TGTGCCATCAGTTTAGGAGGAGATCAGCCCCAGCATTTT.

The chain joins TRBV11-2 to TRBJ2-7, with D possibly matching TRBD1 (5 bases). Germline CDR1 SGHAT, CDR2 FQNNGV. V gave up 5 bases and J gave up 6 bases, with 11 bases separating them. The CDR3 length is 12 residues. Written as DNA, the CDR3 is TGTGCCAGCAGCACCGACAGTCCCGAGCAGTACTTC. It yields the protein CASSTDSPEQYF.

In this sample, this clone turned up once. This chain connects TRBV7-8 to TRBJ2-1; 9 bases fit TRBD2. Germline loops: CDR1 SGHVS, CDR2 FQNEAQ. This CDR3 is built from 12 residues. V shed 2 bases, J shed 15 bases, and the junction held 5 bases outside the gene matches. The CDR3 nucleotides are TGTGCCAGCAGCTTAAGAAGCGGGGGGTGGTTCTTC. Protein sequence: CASSLRSGGWFF.

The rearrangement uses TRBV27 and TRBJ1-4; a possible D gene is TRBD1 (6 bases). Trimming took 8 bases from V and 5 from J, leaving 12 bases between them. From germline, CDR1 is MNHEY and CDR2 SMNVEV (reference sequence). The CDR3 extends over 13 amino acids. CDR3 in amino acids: CASGYRVNEKLFF. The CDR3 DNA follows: TGTGCCAGCGGTTACAGGGTAAATGAAAAACTGTTTTTT. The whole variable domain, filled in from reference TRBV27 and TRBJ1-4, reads EAQVTQNPRYLITVTGKKLTVTCSQNMNHEYMSWYRQDPGLGLRQIYYSMNVEVTDKGDVPEGYKVSRKEKRNFPLILESPSPNQTSLYFCASGYRVNEKLFFGSGTQLSVL.

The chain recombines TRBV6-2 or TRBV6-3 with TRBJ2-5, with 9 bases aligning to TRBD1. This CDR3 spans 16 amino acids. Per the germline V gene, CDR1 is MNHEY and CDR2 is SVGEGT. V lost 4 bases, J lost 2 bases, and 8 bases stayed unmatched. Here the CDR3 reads CASSSPDRGLQETQYF. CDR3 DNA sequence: TGTGCCAGCAGTTCCCCGGACAGGGGATTACAAGAGACCCAGTACTTC.

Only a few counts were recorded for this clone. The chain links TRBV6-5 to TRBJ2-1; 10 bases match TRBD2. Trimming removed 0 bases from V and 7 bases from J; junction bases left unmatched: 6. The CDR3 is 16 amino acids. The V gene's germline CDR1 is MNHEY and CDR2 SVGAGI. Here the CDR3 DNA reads TGTGCCAGCAGTTACTCGTCGCTAGCGGGAGTGAATGAGCAGTTCTTC. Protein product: CASSYSSLAGVNEQFF.

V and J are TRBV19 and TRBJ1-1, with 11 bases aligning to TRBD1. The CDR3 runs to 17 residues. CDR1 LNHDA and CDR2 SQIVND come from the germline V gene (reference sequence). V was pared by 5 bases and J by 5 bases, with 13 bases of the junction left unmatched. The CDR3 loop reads CASSPLGQGARRTEAFF. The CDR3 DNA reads TGTGCCAGTAGTCCCCTAGGACAGGGGGCGCGAAGGACTGAAGCTTTCTTT.

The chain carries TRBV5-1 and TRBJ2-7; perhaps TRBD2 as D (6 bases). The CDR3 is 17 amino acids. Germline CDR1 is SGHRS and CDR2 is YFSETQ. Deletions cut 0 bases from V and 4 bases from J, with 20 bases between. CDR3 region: CASSLAGWRGLWYEQYF. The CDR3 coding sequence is TGCGCCAGCAGCTTGGCGGGGTGGAGGGGTCTATGGTACGAGCAGTACTTC.

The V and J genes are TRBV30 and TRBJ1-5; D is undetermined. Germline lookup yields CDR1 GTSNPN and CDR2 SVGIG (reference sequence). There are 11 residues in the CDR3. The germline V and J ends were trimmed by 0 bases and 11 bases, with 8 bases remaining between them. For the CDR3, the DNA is TGTGCCTGGAGTGTATTTGAGACCCAGCATTTT. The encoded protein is CAWSVFETQHF.

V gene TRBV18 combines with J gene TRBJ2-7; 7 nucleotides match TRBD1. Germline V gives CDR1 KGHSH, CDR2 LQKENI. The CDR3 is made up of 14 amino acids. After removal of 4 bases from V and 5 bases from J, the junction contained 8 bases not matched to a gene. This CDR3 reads CASSRAGGKDEQYF. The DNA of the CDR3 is TGTGCCAGCTCACGGGCAGGGGGTAAGGACGAGCAGTACTTC. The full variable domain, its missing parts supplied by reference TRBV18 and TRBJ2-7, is NAGVMQNPRHLVRRRGQEARLRCSPMKGHSHVYWYRQLPEEGLKFMVYLQKENIIDESGMPKERFSAEFPKEGPSILRIQQVVRGDSAAYFCASSRAGGKDEQYFGPGTRLTVT.

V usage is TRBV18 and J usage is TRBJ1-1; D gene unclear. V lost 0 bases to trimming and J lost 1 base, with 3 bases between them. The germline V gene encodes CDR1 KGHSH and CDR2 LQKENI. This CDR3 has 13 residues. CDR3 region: CASSPPSNTEAFF. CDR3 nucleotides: TGTGCCAGCTCACCACCCTCGAACACTGAAGCTTTCTTT.

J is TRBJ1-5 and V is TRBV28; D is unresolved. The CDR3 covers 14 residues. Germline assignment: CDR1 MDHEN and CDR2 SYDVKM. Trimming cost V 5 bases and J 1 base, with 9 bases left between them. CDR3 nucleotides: TGTGCCAGCAGTCGACTCAGCAGCAATCAGCCCCAGCATTTT. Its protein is CASSRLSSNQPQHF.

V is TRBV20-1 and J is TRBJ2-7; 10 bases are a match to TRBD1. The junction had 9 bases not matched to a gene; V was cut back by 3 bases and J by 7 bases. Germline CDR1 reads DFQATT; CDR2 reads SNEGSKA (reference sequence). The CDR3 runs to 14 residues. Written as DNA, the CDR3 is TGCAGTGCTAGTCAGGGACAGGGGATATGGGAGCAGTACTTC. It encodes CSASQGQGIWEQYF.

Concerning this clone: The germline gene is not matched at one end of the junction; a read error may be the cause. In DNA form, the CDR3 reads TGTGCCACCAGTGATTTATGGTCACAGGGGAATGTCAGCAGTCAGCCCCAGCATTTT. As protein: CATSDLWSQGNVSSQPQHF. V and J are TRBV24-1 and TRBJ1-5; 7 nucleotides align to TRBD1. The germline CDR1 and CDR2 sequences are KGHDR and SFDVKD. This CDR3 has 19 residues.

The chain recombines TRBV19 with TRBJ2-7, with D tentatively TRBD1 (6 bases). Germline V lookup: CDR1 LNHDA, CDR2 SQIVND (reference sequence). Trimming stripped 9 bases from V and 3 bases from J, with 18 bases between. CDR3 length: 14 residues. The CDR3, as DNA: TGTGCCAGCCGCAGCCCCCAGGGGATCTACGAGCAGTACTTC. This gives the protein CASRSPQGIYEQYF.

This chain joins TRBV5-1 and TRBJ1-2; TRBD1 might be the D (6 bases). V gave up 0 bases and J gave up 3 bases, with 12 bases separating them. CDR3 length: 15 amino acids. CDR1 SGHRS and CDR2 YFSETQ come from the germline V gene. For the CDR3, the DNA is TGCGCCAGCAGCTTGGTCCCGGGGGGCGACTATGGCTACACCTTC. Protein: CASSLVPGGDYGYTF.

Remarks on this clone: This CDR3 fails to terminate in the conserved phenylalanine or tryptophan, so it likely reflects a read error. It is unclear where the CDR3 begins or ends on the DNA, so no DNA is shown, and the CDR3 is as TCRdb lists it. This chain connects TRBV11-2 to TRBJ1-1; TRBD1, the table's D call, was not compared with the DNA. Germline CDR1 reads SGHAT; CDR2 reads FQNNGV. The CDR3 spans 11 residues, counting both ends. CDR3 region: CASSLGGRSFL.

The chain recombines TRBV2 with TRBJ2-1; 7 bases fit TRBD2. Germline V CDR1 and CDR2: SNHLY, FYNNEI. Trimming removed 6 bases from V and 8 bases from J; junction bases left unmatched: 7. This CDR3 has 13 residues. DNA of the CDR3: TGTGCCAGCAGCGGACTAGAAAGAGATGAGCAGTTCTTC. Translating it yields CASSGLERDEQFF.

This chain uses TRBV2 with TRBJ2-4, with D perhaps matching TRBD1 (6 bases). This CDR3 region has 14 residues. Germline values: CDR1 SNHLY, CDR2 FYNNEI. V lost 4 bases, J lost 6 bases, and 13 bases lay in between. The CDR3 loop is CASSGLRGGNIQYF. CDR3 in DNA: TGTGCCAGCAGTGGGCTCAGGGGTGGAAACATTCAGTACTTC.

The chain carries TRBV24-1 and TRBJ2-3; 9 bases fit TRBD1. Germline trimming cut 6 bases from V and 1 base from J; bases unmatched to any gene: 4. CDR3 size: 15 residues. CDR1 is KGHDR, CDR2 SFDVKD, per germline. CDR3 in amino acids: CATSSRDRGTDTQYF. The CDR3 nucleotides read TGTGCCACCAGTTCTCGGGACAGGGGCACAGATACGCAGTATTTT.

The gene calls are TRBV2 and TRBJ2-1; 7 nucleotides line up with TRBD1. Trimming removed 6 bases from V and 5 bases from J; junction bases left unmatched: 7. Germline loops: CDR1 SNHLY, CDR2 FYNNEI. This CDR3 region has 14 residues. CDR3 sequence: CASRDRDSNNEQFF. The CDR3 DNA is TGTGCCAGCAGGGACCGGGACAGCAACAATGAGCAGTTCTTC.

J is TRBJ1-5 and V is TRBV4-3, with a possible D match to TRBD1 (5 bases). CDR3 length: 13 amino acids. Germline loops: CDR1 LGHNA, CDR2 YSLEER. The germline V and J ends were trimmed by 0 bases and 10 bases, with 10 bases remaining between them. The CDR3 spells CASSQEVWGPQHF. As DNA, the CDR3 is TGCGCCAGCAGCCAAGAAGTGTGGGGCCCCCAGCATTTT.

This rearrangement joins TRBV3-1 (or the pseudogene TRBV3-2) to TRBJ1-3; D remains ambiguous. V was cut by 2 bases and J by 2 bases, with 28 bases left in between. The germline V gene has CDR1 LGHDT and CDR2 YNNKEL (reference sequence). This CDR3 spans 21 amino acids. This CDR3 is CASSQPGLDPPRSATGNTIYF. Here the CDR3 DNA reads TGTGCCAGCAGCCAACCGGGATTAGATCCACCACGCTCGGCCACTGGAAACACCATATATTTT.